This T cell receptor beta chain was retrieved from a study of Ad26.COV2.S vaccination and SARS-CoV-2 variants. About the research overall: A COV1001 Ad26.COV2.S trial-arm participant provided the sample.

CDR3 length: 15 residues. Trimming at V came to 0 bases and at J to 3 bases, leaving 4 bases not matched to a gene. Germline CDR1 is SEHNR and CDR2 is FQNEAQ (reference sequence). The treatment here: roughly 20 received Ad26.COV2.S at low or high dose, single or two shots; about 5 received placebo; per-sample allocation not given. Sample collection was performed on day 63 after the first vaccine or placebo injection. About this clone itself: This sample includes further DNA sequences coding for the same CDR3.

Sequencing was performed with immunoSEQ multiplex PCR; in TCRdb, only in-frame clones are kept and a portion is missing. The table shows around 300,000 clones, with around nine tenths occurring only once. Sequenced here: peripheral blood, sampled in a trial of Ad26.COV2.S vaccine versus placebo. The clonotype comes from a person aged 18-60 years who received the Ad26.COV2.S COVID-19 vaccine or a placebo. V and J are TRBV7-9 and TRBJ2-7, with 8 positions matching TRBD1. The CDR3 DNA sequence: TGTGCCAGCAGCTTAGCCAGGACAGGGCGCTACGAGCAGTACTTC. Amino acid sequence: CASSLARTGRYEQYF.